The 28 T cell receptor beta chains below were found in one sample sequenced in a study of blood T cells in healthy people across ages. It was with a sample-barcoded 5' primer and a J-beta primer mix that a second PCR of roughly 7 to 12 cycles was run. TCRdb fed the 5' RACE reads into MiXCR, producing one record per CDR3 protein. This table holds more than 800,000 distinct CDR3 sequences, 29% found once. The sequencing input was blood. Receptors were obtained from a woman over 75 in good health.

As for this clonotype: This could be a read error, since a much larger clone is one nucleotide away. The CDR3 coding sequence is TGTGCCAGCAGCTTAGCATGGGATGCAGATACGCAGTATTTT. Translating it yields CASSLAWDADTQYF. V and J are TRBV7-2 and TRBJ2-3, with D unresolved. Per the germline V gene, CDR1 is SGHTA and CDR2 is FQGNSA. Trimming took off 0 bases at V and 4 bases at J, with 8 bases between the two ends. The CDR3 consists of 14 residues.

The chain is built from TRBV30 and TRBJ1-4; perhaps TRBD1 as D (5 bases). This CDR3 comprises 13 residues. Germline V CDR1 and CDR2: GTSNPN, SVGIG (reference sequence). The V end was cut by 1 base, the J end by 8 bases, with 11 bases between. CDR3 nucleotide sequence: TGTGCCTGGAGTGGGGGCCCAGTAGAAAAACTGTTTTTT. This translates into CAWSGGPVEKLFF.

In its sample, this clonotype was seen a few times. This chain links TRBV11-2 with TRBJ2-7, with D perhaps TRBD2 (6 bases). The assigned J gene may be wrong: the sequence end matches TRBJ2-5 better. Germline V gene data show CDR1 as SGHAT and CDR2 as FQNNGV. The CDR3 runs 15 residues. The CDR3 sequence: CASSLPGTSRETQYF. The CDR3 region has the DNA TGTGCCAGCAGCTTACCAGGGACTTCAAGAGAGACCCAGTACTTC.

The chain joins TRBV11-2 to TRBJ2-7; D possibly corresponds to TRBD2 (5 bases). This CDR3 is built from 13 residues. Germline-derived CDR1 and CDR2 are SGHAT and FQNNGV. V was cut by 4 bases and J by 6 bases, with 13 bases left in between. The CDR3 bases are TGTGCCAGCAGCTCGCGGGTCGACGGCGAGCAGTACTTC. Translated, it gives CASSSRVDGEQYF.

This chain links TRBV24-1 with TRBJ2-1; 9 nucleotides align to TRBD2. J gave up 8 bases and V 1 base, and 8 bases lay outside the gene matches. Germline CDR1 KGHDR, CDR2 SFDVKD. The CDR3 is made up of 16 amino acids. The DNA of the CDR3 is TGTGCCACCAGTGATTTCGGTAGCGGGGGCAGCTATGAGCAGTTCTTC. Protein product: CATSDFGSGGSYEQFF.

With regard to this clonotype: It may be a read error: a sequence one base away is much more abundant. The chain carries TRBV10-3 and TRBJ2-6, with 10 bases aligning to TRBD1. This CDR3 has 16 residues. V gave up 6 bases and J gave up 2 bases; unmatched junction bases: 4. From germline, CDR1 is ENHRY and CDR2 SYGVKD. Here the CDR3 DNA reads TGTGCCATCAGGGGACAGGGGAGGACTGGGGCCAACGTCCTGACTTTC. Translating it yields CAIRGQGRTGANVLTF.

A word on this clonotype: A much bigger clone sits one base away, suggesting this may be a read error. J is TRBJ2-1 and V is TRBV20-1; D may match TRBD1 or TRBD2 (6 bases each). V lost 6 bases to trimming and J lost 8 bases, with 14 bases between them. The CDR3 is 12 residues long. In germline, CDR1 is DFQATT, CDR2 SNEGSKA (reference sequence). The DNA of the CDR3 is TGCAGTGCGAAAGACGGGGGCGATGAGCAGTTCTTC. Translated, it gives CSAKDGGDEQFF.

The V and J genes are TRBV20-1 and TRBJ2-3, with 7 bases aligning to TRBD2. The V and J ends lost 0 bases and 1 base, in that order; junction bases with no gene match: 4. Germline CDR1 DFQATT, CDR2 SNEGSKA (reference sequence). There are 15 residues in the CDR3. The CDR3 loop is CSAREGGRRTDTQYF. As DNA, the CDR3 is TGCAGTGCTAGAGAGGGGGGGAGGCGCACAGATACGCAGTATTTT.

This clonotype was detected many times. The J gene is TRBJ1-1, the V gene TRBV5-1; D gene uncertain. Trimming pared 0 bases from V and 0 bases from J, leaving 6 bases between. The CDR3 contains 14 residues. Germline values: CDR1 SGHRS, CDR2 YFSETQ. CDR3 protein: CASSLGPMNTEAFF. As DNA, the CDR3 is TGCGCCAGCAGCTTGGGACCGATGAACACTGAAGCTTTCTTT.

This clonotype was observed many times. The V and J genes are TRBV6-6 and TRBJ2-5; TRBD1 agrees at 7 bases. J was trimmed by 4 bases and V by 2 bases; bases with no gene match: 4. Germline CDR1 MNHNY, CDR2 SVGAGI (reference sequence). This CDR3 spans 14 amino acids. CDR3 sequence: CASSYAQGRETQYF. DNA for the CDR3: TGTGCCAGCAGTTACGCACAGGGGAGAGAGACCCAGTACTTC.

This clonotype was seen a handful of times. The chain recombines TRBV6-1 with TRBJ2-7; 9 bases agree with TRBD1. The germline V gene encodes CDR1 MNHNS and CDR2 SASEGT. The CDR3 sequence is 16 residues long. The V gene end was trimmed by 7 bases and the J gene end by 1 base; junction bases not matched to a gene: 11. The CDR3 DNA follows: TGTGCCAGCATCTCATTAACCGGGACAGGGTCCTACGAGCAGTACTTC. Residues: CASISLTGTGSYEQYF.

This clonotype has at least ten counts. J is TRBJ2-3 and V is TRBV25-1; D remains ambiguous. V was shortened by 4 bases and J by 8 bases, with 7 bases between the two germline ends. Germline-derived CDR1 and CDR2 are MGHDK and SYGVNS. The length of the CDR3 is 11 residues. The DNA for the CDR3 is TGTGCCAGCAGTGGACCAGGTACGCAGTATTTT. Translated: CASSGPGTQYF.

This clonotype was found a few times. The CDR3 DNA reads TGCGCCAGCAGCTTGGGGACCGGGACAGGGGGCGCGTCCTACACAGATACGCAGTATTTT. It translates to CASSLGTGTGGASYTDTQYF. This chain connects TRBV5-1 to TRBJ2-3, with 12 bases aligning to TRBD1. The CDR3 is made up of 20 amino acids. Germline V gene sequence: CDR1 SGHRS, CDR2 YFSETQ. The V and J ends lost 0 bases and 2 bases, in that order; junction bases with no gene match: 13.

This clonotype has ten or more counts. The chain recombines TRBV7-2 with TRBJ2-1, with 8 bases fitting TRBD2. The CDR3 runs 14 residues. CDR1 is SGHTA, CDR2 FQGNSA, per germline. V lost 1 base to trimming and J lost 8 bases; unmatched junction nucleotides: 4. CDR3 coding DNA: TGTGCCAGCAGCTTAGTAGCGGGGACCTATGAGCAGTTCTTC. This gives the protein CASSLVAGTYEQFF. The variable domain in full, completed from reference TRBV7-2 and TRBJ2-1, reads GAGVSQSPSNKVTEKGKDVELRCDPISGHTALYWYRQSLGQGLEFLIYFQGNSAPDKSGLPSDRFSAERTGGSVSTLTIQRTQQEDSAVYLCASSLVAGTYEQFFGPGTRLTVL.

This clonotype showed up many times. This chain uses TRBV28 with TRBJ2-3, with D possibly being TRBD2 (7 bases). V was pared by 6 bases and J by 1 base, with 14 bases between. The CDR3 is 15 amino acids. Germline-derived CDR1 and CDR2 are MDHEN and SYDVKM. The DNA for the CDR3 is TGTGCCAGCAGACTGGGGGGGGCTGGCACAGATACGCAGTATTTT. Translating it yields CASRLGGAGTDTQYF.

This clonotype was counted only a few times. V gene TRBV20-1 combines with J gene TRBJ2-2; TRBD2 agrees at 9 bases. The junction had 7 bases not matched to a gene; V was cut back by 4 bases and J by 4 bases. Germline V gene sequence: CDR1 DFQATT, CDR2 SNEGSKA (reference sequence). The CDR3 has 15 residues. The CDR3 region has the DNA TGCAGTGCTAAGAGAGCGGGGGGTCCCACCGGGGAGCTGTTTTTT. This encodes CSAKRAGGPTGELFF.

Points on this clonotype: A clone one base away is much larger, so this may be a read error. This chain links TRBV7-2 with TRBJ2-3; no definite D call. The germline CDR1 and CDR2 sequences are SGHTA and FQGNSA. V lost 1 base and J lost 5, with 13 bases in between. This CDR3 spans 15 amino acids. The CDR3 here is CASSLERGSQDTQYF. The CDR3 nucleotides read TGTGCCAGCAGCTTAGAGAGAGGAAGTCAAGATACGCAGTATTTT.

This clonotype has a count of ten or more. The V gene is TRBV6-1, the J gene TRBJ2-1, with 8 bases lining up with TRBD1. CDR1 MNHNS and CDR2 SASEGT come from the germline V gene. The CDR3 is 14 residues long. V gave up 3 bases and J gave up 6 bases; unmatched junction bases: 4. Here the CDR3 reads CASSEGQVGNEQFF. The CDR3 DNA reads TGTGCCAGCAGTGAGGGACAGGTTGGCAATGAGCAGTTCTTC.

The chain has TRBV5-5 and TRBJ1-4; a possible D gene is TRBD1 (5 bases). The CDR3 is made up of 15 amino acids. The V end lost 4 bases, the J end lost 2 bases, and 12 bases lay between the germline ends. CDR1 SGHKS and CDR2 YYEKEE come from the germline V gene (reference sequence). The CDR3 region has the DNA TGTGCCAGCAGCCCCCTCGGGGGTACTAATGAAAAACTGTTTTTT. Its protein product is CASSPLGGTNEKLFF.

Here the CDR3 reads CSAAGRPDTQYF. CDR3 nucleotides: TGCAGTGCCGCCGGACGCCCGGATACGCAGTATTTT. The chain links TRBV20-1 to TRBJ2-3; no firm D call. This CDR3 spans 12 amino acids. CDR1 and CDR2 from the germline V gene are DFQATT and SNEGSKA (reference sequence). Between the trimmed V and J ends, which lost 6 bases and 6 bases, there was a span of 13 bases.

Concerning this clonotype: A read error is possible here, since a much larger clone lies one base away. The chain couples TRBV6-2 or TRBV6-3 to TRBJ2-1, with 12 bases aligning to TRBD2. The J call may be faulty, since TRBJ2-7 better matches the DNA end. The CDR3 contains 16 residues. Germline-derived CDR1 and CDR2 are MNHEY and SVGEGT. The CDR3 loop is CASSKGTSGWEDEQYF. CDR3 sequence (DNA): TGTGCCAGCAGTAAAGGGACTAGCGGGTGGGAGGATGAGCAGTACTTC.

V and J are TRBV25-1 and TRBJ1-2; the match to TRBD1 covers 9 bases. CDR3 length equals 13 residues. From germline, CDR1 is MGHDK and CDR2 SYGVNS. V was clipped by 6 bases and J by 8 bases; unmatched bases: 7. The CDR3 protein is CASREGTGRGYTF. For the CDR3, the DNA is TGTGCCAGCAGGGAAGGGACAGGGCGAGGCTACACCTTC.

In its sample, this clonotype was seen many times. The CDR3 loop is CASRSSGVYEQYF. The CDR3 bases are TGTGCCAGCAGATCTAGCGGGGTCTACGAGCAGTACTTC. V usage is TRBV28 and J usage is TRBJ2-7; 9 bases are shared with TRBD2. This CDR3 has 13 residues. With V trimmed by 6 bases and J by 3 bases, 3 bases remained unmatched. Germline V gives CDR1 MDHEN, CDR2 SYDVKM.

This chain links TRBV12-3 or TRBV12-4 with TRBJ1-4, with TRBD1 as a possible D gene (6 bases). The CDR3 sequence is 14 residues long. Trimming pared 3 bases from V and 12 bases from J, leaving 17 bases between. CDR3 loop: CASSLAQGRGELFF. DNA for the CDR3: TGTGCCAGCAGTTTGGCCCAGGGGCGTGGGGAACTGTTTTTT.

This clonotype was observed many times. The chain employs TRBV9 and TRBJ2-1; 8 positions match TRBD2. Trimming cost V 1 base and J 8 bases; bases outside gene matches: 11. The CDR3 runs to 16 residues. Germline V gives CDR1 SGDLS, CDR2 YYNGEE. The CDR3 nucleotides read TGTGCCAGCAGCGTATCGGCCGGGGGGGCCGTGGATGAGCAGTTCTTC. It is translated as CASSVSAGGAVDEQFF.

This chain joins TRBV7-3 and TRBJ2-4; the match to TRBD2 covers 11 bases. This CDR3 has 16 residues. CDR1 SGHTA and CDR2 FQGTGA come from the germline V gene. J lost 3 bases, V lost 5 bases, and 6 bases had no gene match. The CDR3 bases are TGTGCCAGCAGCATCGGGACTAGCGGCGGCAAAAACATTCAGTACTTC. Protein: CASSIGTSGGKNIQYF. Complete variable domain (other parts from reference TRBV7-3 and TRBJ2-4): GAGVSQTPSNKVTEKGKYVELRCDPISGHTALYWYRQSLGQGPEFLIYFQGTGAADDSGLPNDRFFAVRPEGSVSTLKIQRTERGDSAVYLCASSIGTSGGKNIQYFGAGTRLSVL.

This clonotype was detected ten times or more. The rearrangement uses TRBV24-1 and TRBJ2-5, with D uncertain. The CDR3 length is 15 residues. V was clipped by 3 bases and J by 7 bases, with 17 bases between them. Germline values: CDR1 KGHDR, CDR2 SFDVKD. The CDR3 DNA follows: TGTGCCACCAGTGATCCCGACCTAGACTGGGGGACCCAGTACTTC. This sequence encodes CATSDPDLDWGTQYF.

This clonotype was counted ten times or more. The gene calls are TRBV5-1 and TRBJ2-7; D assignment may be TRBD1 or TRBD2 (5 bases each). The length of the CDR3 is 16 residues. CDR1 and CDR2 (germline): SGHRS, YFSETQ. Trimming took 4 bases from V and 0 from J, leaving 17 bases between them. Here the CDR3 reads CASSDQGPPSSYEQYF. DNA of the CDR3: TGCGCCAGCAGCGACCAGGGACCGCCGAGCTCCTACGAGCAGTACTTC.